This TCR beta chain was found in a study of shared clonotypes between healthy human individuals. Study-level findings and limits: Incompleteness in sorted-subset sequencing, despite large depth, was shown by rarefaction. A few donors showed sharing of 4.5% to 5% of naive CD4 clonotypes. Donors were few, which limited the genetic and exposure-history diversity represented.

On this clone: Its specificity is unknown.

CDR3 length equals 13 residues. Germline CDR1 and CDR2: MNHEY and SVGAGI. The trim removed 7 bases at V and 8 bases at J, leaving 10 bases unmatched. Sequencing was performed with immunoSEQ multiplex PCR; in TCRdb, only in-frame clones are kept and a portion is missing. The sample yields roughly 320,000 clones, roughly 84% seen once. CD45RO+ cells joined CCR7-negative CD45RA+ TemRA cells to form CD8 memory. This receptor was identified in a man aged 18 to 30 in good health. Sequencing used memory CD8+ T cells sorted from blood. Subset denoted: CD45RO+ cells pooled with CCR7-negative TemRA cells. This chain connects TRBV6-5 to TRBJ1-2; 7 bases align to TRBD1. CDR3 residues: CASTYGQAEGYTF. The CDR3 nucleotides read TGTGCCAGCACCTACGGACAGGCGGAGGGCTACACCTTC.